This T cell receptor beta chain was recorded in a study of monozygotic twins with inflammatory bowel disease. Template switching added UMIs carrying a 6-nucleotide sample barcode. TCRdb reprocessed the 5' RACE reads, keeping one entry per CDR3 protein, no DNA. The sample's table shows under 200,000 distinct CDR3 sequences. For every donor, one blood sample of approximately 2.5 ml was drawn. Whole blood, unsorted for T cells, was the source of total RNA. About this clonotype itself: The antigen is unknown.

Study observations and caveats: Telling different T cell subtypes apart from each other was not possible.

Germline CDR1 reads SGHRS; CDR2 reads YFSETQ. The length of the CDR3 is 17 residues. The gene calls are TRBV5-1 and TRBJ2-7; absent DNA, TCRdb's TRBD1 call cannot be checked. The receptor's source is a human donor with ulcerative colitis or Crohn's disease, or a healthy co-twin of an affected twin (not recorded which). Sequences were obtained from blood. The CDR3 loop reads CASSLGSGTGGFNEQYF.